What follows are 16 T cell receptor beta chains derived from one specimen sequenced in a study of blood T cell repertoires in COVID-19. TCRdb keeps only in-frame clones here, not all; method: immunoSEQ multiplex PCR. The sample carries about 200,000 clones, 80% to 90% recorded once. Sequenced input: PBMCs or T cells enriched from blood (not recorded which). The source of these receptors is a woman in her thirties or forties with acute COVID-19.

The J gene is TRBJ1-5, the V gene TRBV19; D call uncertain. Per the germline V gene, CDR1 is LNHDA and CDR2 is SQIVND (reference sequence). Trimming removed 0 bases at V and 1 base at J, with 4 bases between. CDR3 length: 14 amino acids. The CDR3 is CASSIDRSNQPQHF. The CDR3 region has the DNA TGTGCCAGTAGTATAGACAGGAGCAATCAGCCCCAGCATTTT.

This sequence joins TRBV2 and TRBJ1-5; 7 bases align to TRBD1. Germline CDR1 is SNHLY and CDR2 is FYNNEI. V was pared by 6 bases and J by 0 bases, with 5 bases of the junction left unmatched. The CDR3 is 15 amino acids. The CDR3 bases are TGTGCCAGCAGGACAGGGACGAATAGCAATCAGCCCCAGCATTTT. Translation: CASRTGTNSNQPQHF.

The rearrangement uses TRBV5-1 and TRBJ2-1, with 14 bases that match TRBD2. V was clipped by 6 bases and J by 1 base; unmatched bases: 6. Germline V gene sequence: CDR1 SGHRS, CDR2 YFSETQ. The length of the CDR3 is 17 residues. For the CDR3, the DNA is TGCGCCAGCACCCCTAGACTAGCGGGAGGGTCCTACAATGAGCAGTTCTTC. It yields the protein CASTPRLAGGSYNEQFF.

V and J are TRBV18 and TRBJ2-6; 7 bases match TRBD1. The germline CDR1 and CDR2 sequences are KGHSH and LQKENI. The CDR3 covers 17 residues. The V and J ends lost 3 bases and 0 bases, in that order; junction bases with no gene match: 5. The CDR3: CASSPGQPNSGANVLTF. The DNA for the CDR3 is TGTGCCAGCTCACCGGGACAGCCGAACTCTGGGGCCAACGTCCTGACTTTC.

This sequence joins TRBV27 and TRBJ2-7; 8 positions match TRBD1. CDR3 length: 14 amino acids. Germline V lookup: CDR1 MNHEY, CDR2 SMNVEV (reference sequence). After removal of 6 bases from V and 0 bases from J, the junction contained 4 bases not matched to a gene. The CDR3 DNA sequence: TGTGCCAGCAGGGGGACAGGACACTCCTACGAGCAGTACTTC. Translating gives CASRGTGHSYEQYF.

The chain links TRBV15 to TRBJ1-5, with D perhaps matching TRBD1 (6 bases). The germline V and J ends were trimmed by 6 bases and 1 base, with 10 bases remaining between them. Germline CDR1 reads LNHNV; CDR2 reads YYDKDF (reference sequence). This CDR3 has 14 residues. The CDR3 DNA sequence: TGTGCCACCAGTAGACAGGCCAGCAATCAGCCCCAGCATTTT. This gives the protein CATSRQASNQPQHF.

In its sample, this clone was seen a few times. V is TRBV7-8 and J is TRBJ2-7; 8 bases are a match to TRBD1. The V segment lost 2 bases and the J segment 0 bases; nucleotides outside the gene matches: 3. CDR1 is SGHVS and CDR2 is FQNEAQ in the germline V gene. There are 15 residues in the CDR3. CDR3 nucleotide sequence: TGTGCCAGCAGCTTAAGCCAGGGGGCCTCCTACGAGCAGTACTTC. Translated, it gives CASSLSQGASYEQYF.

J is TRBJ2-1 and V is TRBV21-1; no check of the table's D call, TRBD2, against the DNA was made. TRBV21-1 is shown as a pseudogene. There are 17 residues in the CDR3. CDR3 in DNA: TGTGCCAGCAGCCCAGTCGGCCTAGCGGGAGTTGGCGATGAGCAGTTCTTC. Translated: CASSPVGLAGVGDEQFF.

J is TRBJ2-1 and V is TRBV28; D call uncertain. The germline gives CDR1 MDHEN, CDR2 SYDVKM. The CDR3 consists of 12 residues. V gave up 6 bases and J gave up 10 bases, with 13 bases separating them. As DNA, the CDR3 is TGTGCCAGCAGGTCCAATCTTCGGGAGCAGTTCTTC. Translated, it gives CASRSNLREQFF.

The chain employs TRBV7-6 and TRBJ2-6, with a tentative D call TRBD2 (5 bases). The CDR3 totals 15 residues. Germline loops: CDR1 SGHVS, CDR2 FNYEAQ. The V end lost 5 bases, the J end lost 9 bases, and 17 bases lay between the germline ends. CDR3 loop: CASSPAVWTVNVLTF. The CDR3 DNA follows: TGTGCCAGCAGCCCAGCGGTCTGGACGGTCAACGTCCTGACTTTC.

The chain joins TRBV13 to TRBJ2-3, with unresolved D. This CDR3 has 15 amino acids. Germline V gene sequence: CDR1 PRHDT, CDR2 FYEKMQ (reference sequence). V gave up 5 bases and J gave up 1 base, with 13 bases separating them. For the CDR3, the DNA is TGTGCCAGCAGCCCCGCTATGTCTGGCACAGATACGCAGTATTTT. This gives the protein CASSPAMSGTDTQYF.

This clone was recorded only once. This chain connects TRBV18 to TRBJ1-1; weak D call: TRBD1 (5 bases). V lost 1 base to trimming and J lost 2 bases, with 14 bases between them. Germline CDR1 and CDR2: KGHSH and LQKENI. The CDR3 runs 16 residues. The CDR3 DNA follows: TGTGCCAGCTCACCACGAAGGGGACTTGAAAACACTGAAGCTTTCTTT. It is translated as CASSPRRGLENTEAFF.

The chain recombines TRBV5-1 with TRBJ2-1; 7 nucleotides line up with TRBD2. The V and J ends lost 7 bases and 2 bases, in that order; junction bases with no gene match: 3. Germline V gives CDR1 SGHRS, CDR2 YFSETQ. This CDR3 comprises 13 residues. The CDR3 DNA reads as TGCGCCAGCGGAGCGGGACCCTACAATGAGCAGTTCTTC. This codes for CASGAGPYNEQFF. Together with reference TRBV5-1 and TRBJ2-1, the CDR3 gives the full variable domain: KAGVTQTPRYLIKTRGQQVTLSCSPISGHRSVSWYQQTPGQGLQFLFEYFSETQRNKGNFPGRFSGRQFSNSRSEMNVSTLELGDSALYLCASGAGPYNEQFFGPGTRLTVL.

This clone was seen once. This chain connects TRBV19 to TRBJ2-2, with TRBD2 identical over 10 bases. V trimming: 5 bases; J trimming: 7 bases; junction bases outside the gene matches: 7. The CDR3 extends over 15 amino acids. Germline V CDR1 and CDR2: LNHDA, SQIVND (reference sequence). The CDR3 loop reads CASSGAGGFIGELFF. The CDR3 DNA follows: TGTGCCAGTAGTGGAGCGGGAGGGTTTATCGGGGAGCTGTTTTTT. Full variable domain (remainder filled in from reference TRBV19 and TRBJ2-2): DGGITQSPKYLFRKEGQNVTLSCEQNLNHDAMYWYRQDPGQGLRLIYYSQIVNDFQKGDIAEGYSVSREKKESFPLTVTSAQKNPTAFYLCASSGAGGFIGELFFGEGSRLTVL.

The rearrangement uses TRBV5-4 and TRBJ2-3; 11 nucleotides match TRBD2. Trimming at V came to 0 bases and at J to 0 bases, leaving 3 bases not matched to a gene. Germline V gives CDR1 SGHNT, CDR2 YYREEE (reference sequence). The CDR3 loop spans 17 amino acids. CDR3 sequence: CASSLVGLAASTDTQYF. The CDR3 coding sequence is TGTGCCAGCAGCTTGGTGGGACTAGCGGCTAGCACAGATACGCAGTATTTT.

The chain joins TRBV28 to TRBJ2-7; 11 bases fit TRBD1. This CDR3 contains 17 residues. Germline V CDR1 and CDR2: MDHEN, SYDVKM. Trimming at V came to 6 bases and at J to 0 bases, leaving 10 bases not matched to a gene. CDR3 coding DNA: TGTGCCAGCAGGCGCCCGGGACAGGGGGATAACTCCTACGAGCAGTACTTC. This gives the protein CASRRPGQGDNSYEQYF. The full variable domain, completed using reference TRBV28 and TRBJ2-7, is DVKVTQSSRYLVKRTGEKVFLECVQDMDHENMFWYRQDPGLGLRLIYFSYDVKMKEKGDIPEGYSVSREKKERFSLILESASTNQTSMYLCASRRPGQGDNSYEQYFGPGTRLTVT.